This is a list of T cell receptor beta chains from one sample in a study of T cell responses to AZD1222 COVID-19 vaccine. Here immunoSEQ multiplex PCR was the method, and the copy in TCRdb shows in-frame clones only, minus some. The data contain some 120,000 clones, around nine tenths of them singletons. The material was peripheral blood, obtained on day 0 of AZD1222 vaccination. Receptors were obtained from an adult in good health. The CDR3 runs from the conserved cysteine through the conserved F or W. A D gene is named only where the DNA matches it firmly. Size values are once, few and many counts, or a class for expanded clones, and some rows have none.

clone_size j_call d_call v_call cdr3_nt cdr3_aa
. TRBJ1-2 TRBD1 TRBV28 TGTGCCAGCAGGCCAGGACAGGGATATGGCTACACCTTC CASRPGQGYGYTF
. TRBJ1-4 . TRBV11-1 TGTGCCAGCAGCTTAGCGTCGGGACTCTCGAATGAAAAACTGTTTTTT CASSLASGLSNEKLFF
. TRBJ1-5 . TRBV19 TGTGCCAGTAGTATAGAGCACTTAGGGCGCAATCAGCCCCAGCATTTT CASSIEHLGRNQPQHF
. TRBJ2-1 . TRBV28 TGTGCCAGCAGTTTAGACAACTACAATGAGCAGTTCTTC CASSLDNYNEQFF
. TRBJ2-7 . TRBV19 TGTGCCAGTAGTCCTTCGGTAGCTGCTACCTACGAGCAGTACTTC CASSPSVAATYEQYF
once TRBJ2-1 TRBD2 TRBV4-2 TGTGCCAGCAGCCAAGATCTGCCGGGGAGCGGGAACAACAATGAGCAGTTCTTC CASSQDLPGSGNNNEQFF
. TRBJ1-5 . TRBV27 TGTGCCGTTTGTAGCCCAACAAGTCCGCCCAGGGACCATCACCTTAGCAATCAGCCCCAGCATTTT CAVCSPTSPPRDHHLSNQPQHF
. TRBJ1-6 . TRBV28 TGTGCCGCCCGGGGGGGTCCCTATAATTCACCCCTCCACTTT CAARGGPYNSPLHF
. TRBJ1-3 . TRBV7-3 TGTGCCAGCAGCTTAAAGTCTCCGGTTCACTCTGGAAACACCATATATTTT CASSLKSPVHSGNTIYF
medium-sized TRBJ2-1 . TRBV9 TGTGCCAGCAGCGTAGGGCAGTACAATGAGCAGTTCTTC CASSVGQYNEQFF
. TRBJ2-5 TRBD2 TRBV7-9 TGTGCCAGCAGCGAGGTGGGGGGGGAGACCCAGTACTTC CASSEVGGETQYF
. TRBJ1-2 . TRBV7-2 TGTGCCAGCAGAGACAAGGACAGATTCAACTATGGCTACACCTTC CASRDKDRFNYGYTF
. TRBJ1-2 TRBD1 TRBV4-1 TGCGCCAGCAGCCAGGGAGACAGGGGCCTTCGCCGCTACACCTTC CASSQGDRGLRRYTF
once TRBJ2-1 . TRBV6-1 TGTGCCAGCAGTGTGGCGGCGGGAGGGACAGGGTCCTCTGAGCAGTTCTTC CASSVAAGGTGSSEQFF
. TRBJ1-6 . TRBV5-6 TGTGCCAGCAGCTTGGGCGTCCTTCAGCATTCACCCCTCCACTTT CASSLGVLQHSPLHF
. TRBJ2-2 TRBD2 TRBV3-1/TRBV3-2 TGTGCCAGCAGCCAACTAGCGGGAGTGGCCGGGGAGCTGTTTTTT CASSQLAGVAGELFF
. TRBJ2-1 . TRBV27 TGTGCCAGCACCCAAAGGAGGGACGGAGAGCAGTTCTTC CASTQRRDGEQFF
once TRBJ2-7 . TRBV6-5 TGTGCCAGCAGTCACCGGGGGTTAGGTAGCGAGCAGTACTTC CASSHRGLGSEQYF
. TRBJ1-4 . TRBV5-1 TGCGCCAGCAGCTTGGGAGTAGGGTTGAATGAAAAACTGTTTTTT CASSLGVGLNEKLFF
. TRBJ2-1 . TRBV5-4 TGTGCCAGCAGCTTGGTTTCTTACAATGAGCAGTTCTTC CASSLVSYNEQFF
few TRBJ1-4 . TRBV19 TGTGCCAGTAGTTTTTGGGGGGCAACTGAAAAACTGTTTTTT CASSFWGATEKLFF
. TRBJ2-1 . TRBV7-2 TGTGCCAGCAGCTTAGGGGCCGCAAGCTCCTACAATGAGCAGTTCTTC CASSLGAASSYNEQFF
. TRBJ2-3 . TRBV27 TGTGCCAGCACCCCTCTCGGTGCGGGAGATACGCAGTATTTT CASTPLGAGDTQYF
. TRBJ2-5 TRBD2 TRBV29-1 TGCAGCGTTGAAGTTAAAAAGCGGGAGGACTTC CSVEVKKREDF
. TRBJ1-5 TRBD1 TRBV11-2 TGTGCCAGCAGCACCGACAGGGGAGATCAGCCCCAGCATTTT CASSTDRGDQPQHF
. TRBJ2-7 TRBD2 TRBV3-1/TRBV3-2 TGTGCCAGCAGCCGACCCACTAGCGGGAACACAAACTACGAGCAGTACTTC CASSRPTSGNTNYEQYF
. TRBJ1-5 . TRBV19 TGTGCCAGTAGTATGGAGCGGAGTCAGCCCCAGCATTTT CASSMERSQPQHF
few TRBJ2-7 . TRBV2 TGTGCCAGCAGTGAAGGGTCCGGGCGTAGGTACGAGCAGTACTTC CASSEGSGRRYEQYF
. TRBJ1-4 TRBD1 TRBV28 TGTGCCAGCAGATACTCTAGGGGACAGGGGACAACTAATGAAAAACTGTTTTTT CASRYSRGQGTTNEKLFF
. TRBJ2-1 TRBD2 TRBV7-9 TGTGCCAGCAGCTTAGTGCCTAGCGGGACGAGCAGTGAGCAGTTCTTC CASSLVPSGTSSEQFF
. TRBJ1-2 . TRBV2 TGTGCCAGCAGTGTATCCCTCGATGGAACTGGCTACACCTTC CASSVSLDGTGYTF
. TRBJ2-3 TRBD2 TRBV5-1 TGCGCCAGCAGCTTGGTTCCTAGCGGGAGAGTAACTGATACGCAGTATTTT CASSLVPSGRVTDTQYF
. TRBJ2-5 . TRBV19 TGTGCCAGTAGTATTAGATCCGGAGGGGGACCGAACCAAGAGACCCAGTACTTC CASSIRSGGGPNQETQYF
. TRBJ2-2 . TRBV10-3 TGTGCCATCAGGACTCCGGGAGACACCGGGGAGCTGTTTTTT CAIRTPGDTGELFF
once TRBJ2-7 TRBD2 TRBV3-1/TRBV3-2 TGTGCCAGCAGCCGACGTTTGGCGGGAGCCAACGAGCAGTACTTC CASSRRLAGANEQYF
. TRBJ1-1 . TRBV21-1 TGTGCCAGCAGCACGGGACCCTCTTCGGACACTGAAGCTTTCTTT CASSTGPSSDTEAFF
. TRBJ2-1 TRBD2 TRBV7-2 TGTGCCAGCAGCTTAAAAGCGGGAGCGTGGTGGTTCTTC CASSLKAGAWWFF
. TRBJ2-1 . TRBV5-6 TGTGCCAGCAGCTTACGTGTCGGATACAATGAGCAGTTCTTC CASSLRVGYNEQFF
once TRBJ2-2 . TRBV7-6 TGTGCCAGCAGCTTAGATGCAGGCGCGAACACCGGGGAGCTGTTTTTT CASSLDAGANTGELFF
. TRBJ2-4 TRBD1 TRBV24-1 TGTGCCACCAGTGCTAATGACAGGGAACTAAACATTCAGTACTTC CATSANDRELNIQYF
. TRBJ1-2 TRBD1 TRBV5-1 TGCGCCAGCAGCCTGGGACAGAACTATGGCTACACCTTC CASSLGQNYGYTF
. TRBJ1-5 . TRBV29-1 TGCAGCGTTGTTCTCGGGCCCTCGAATCAGCCCCAGCATTTT CSVVLGPSNQPQHF
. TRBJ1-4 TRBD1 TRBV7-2 TGTGCCAGCAGCCCCGGGACAGGACAAAAACTGTTTTTT CASSPGTGQKLFF
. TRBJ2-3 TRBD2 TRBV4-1 TGCGCCAGCAGCTATAGCGGGCCCTTAAGCACAGATACGCAGTATTTT CASSYSGPLSTDTQYF
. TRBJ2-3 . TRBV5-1 TGCGCCAGCAGCCCCCCCTCACCCACAGATACGCAGTATTTT CASSPPSPTDTQYF
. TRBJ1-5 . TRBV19 TGTGCCAGTAGTATAAGACAGCTTCAGCCCCAGCATTTT CASSIRQLQPQHF
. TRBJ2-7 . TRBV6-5 . CASSSSTSGRIGQYF
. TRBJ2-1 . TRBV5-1 TGCGCCAGCAGCGGTACATCAGGGAGGTTTGACAATGAGCAGTTCTTC CASSGTSGRFDNEQFF
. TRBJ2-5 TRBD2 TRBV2 TGTGCCAGCAGTGAGGCGGCGGGAGGGGAGACCCAGTACTTC CASSEAAGGETQYF
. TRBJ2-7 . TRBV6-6 TGTGCCAGCAGAACCTCGGGAACCTCCTACGAGCAGTACTTC CASRTSGTSYEQYF
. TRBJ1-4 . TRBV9 TGTGCCAGCAGCGAGTTTACAGGGGAAAAACTGTTTTTT CASSEFTGEKLFF
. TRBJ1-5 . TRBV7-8 TGTGCCAGCAGCTTAGCGGGACATAGCAATCAGCCCCAGCATTTT CASSLAGHSNQPQHF
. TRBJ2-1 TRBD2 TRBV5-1 TGCGCCAGCAGCACCCCGGGACTAGCAGTTTATGAGCAGTTCTTC CASSTPGLAVYEQFF